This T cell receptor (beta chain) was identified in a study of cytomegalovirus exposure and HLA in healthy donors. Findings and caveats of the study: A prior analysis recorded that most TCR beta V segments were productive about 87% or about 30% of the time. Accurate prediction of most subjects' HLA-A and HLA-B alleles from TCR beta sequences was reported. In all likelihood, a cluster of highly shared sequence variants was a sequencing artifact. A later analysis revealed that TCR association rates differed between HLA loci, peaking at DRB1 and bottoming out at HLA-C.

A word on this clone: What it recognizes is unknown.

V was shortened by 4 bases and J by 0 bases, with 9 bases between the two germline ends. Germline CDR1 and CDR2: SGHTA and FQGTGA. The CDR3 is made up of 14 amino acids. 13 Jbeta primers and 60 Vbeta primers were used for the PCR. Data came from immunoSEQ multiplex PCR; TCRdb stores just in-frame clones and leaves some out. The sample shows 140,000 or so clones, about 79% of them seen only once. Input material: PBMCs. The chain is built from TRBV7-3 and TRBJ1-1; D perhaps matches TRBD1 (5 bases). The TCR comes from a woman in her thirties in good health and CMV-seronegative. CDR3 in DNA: TGTGCCAGCAGCTCGGGGGGGGTGAACACTGAAGCTTTCTTT. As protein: CASSSGGVNTEAFF.